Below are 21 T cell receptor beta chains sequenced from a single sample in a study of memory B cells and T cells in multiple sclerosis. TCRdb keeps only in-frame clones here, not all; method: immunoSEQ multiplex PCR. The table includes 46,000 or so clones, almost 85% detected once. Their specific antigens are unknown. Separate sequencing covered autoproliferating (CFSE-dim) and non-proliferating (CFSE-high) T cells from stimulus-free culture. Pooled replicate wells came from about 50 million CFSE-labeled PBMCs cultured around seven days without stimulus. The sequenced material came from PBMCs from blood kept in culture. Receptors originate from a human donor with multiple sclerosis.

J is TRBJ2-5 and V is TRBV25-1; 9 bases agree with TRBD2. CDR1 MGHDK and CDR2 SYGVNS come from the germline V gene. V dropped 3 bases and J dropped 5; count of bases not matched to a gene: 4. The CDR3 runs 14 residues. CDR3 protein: CASSDAGGWETQYF. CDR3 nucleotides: TGTGCCAGCAGTGACGCGGGGGGGTGGGAGACCCAGTACTTC.

This chain's CDR3 is CASSLGDRVYGYTF. CDR3 DNA sequence: TGCGCCAGCAGCTTGGGGGACAGGGTCTATGGCTACACCTTC. The chain recombines TRBV5-1 with TRBJ1-2; 9 bases line up with TRBD1. CDR3 length: 14 residues. Per the germline V gene, CDR1 is SGHRS and CDR2 is YFSETQ. With 0 bases clipped from V and 4 bases from J, the junction kept 1 base outside the gene matches.

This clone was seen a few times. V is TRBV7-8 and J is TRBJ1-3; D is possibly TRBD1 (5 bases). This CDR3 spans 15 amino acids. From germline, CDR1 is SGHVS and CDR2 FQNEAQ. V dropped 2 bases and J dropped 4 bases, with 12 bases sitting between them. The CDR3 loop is CASSLSRALGNTIYF. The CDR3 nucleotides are TGTGCCAGCAGCTTAAGCAGGGCCCTGGGAAACACCATATATTTT.

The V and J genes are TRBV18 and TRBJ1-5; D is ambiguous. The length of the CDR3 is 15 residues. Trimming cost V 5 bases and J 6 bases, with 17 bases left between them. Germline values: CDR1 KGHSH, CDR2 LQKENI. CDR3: CASSSTYLTGQPQHF. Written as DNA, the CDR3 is TGTGCCAGCTCATCGACCTACCTGACGGGTCAGCCCCAGCATTTT.

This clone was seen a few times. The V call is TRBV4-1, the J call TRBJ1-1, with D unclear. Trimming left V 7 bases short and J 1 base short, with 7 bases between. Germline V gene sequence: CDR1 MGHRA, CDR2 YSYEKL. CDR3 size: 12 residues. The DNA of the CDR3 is TGCGCCAGCATGTACACGAACACTGAAGCTTTCTTT. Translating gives CASMYTNTEAFF.

The CDR3 spells CASSLTLDRTEDEGLYEQYF. As DNA, the CDR3 is TGTGCCAGCTCACTAACCCTCGATCGGACGGAAGACGAGGGGCTATACGAGCAGTACTTC. The V gene is TRBV18, the J gene TRBJ2-7; TRBD1 or TRBD2 may be the D gene (5 bases each). The CDR3 contains 20 residues. Germline V lookup: CDR1 KGHSH, CDR2 LQKENI. Trimming took 4 bases from V and 4 from J, leaving 32 bases between them.

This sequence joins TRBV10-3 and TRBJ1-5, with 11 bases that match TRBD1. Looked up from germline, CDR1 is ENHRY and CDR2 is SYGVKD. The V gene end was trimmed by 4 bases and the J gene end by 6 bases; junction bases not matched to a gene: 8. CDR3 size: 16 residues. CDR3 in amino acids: CAISGAGTGGIQPQHF. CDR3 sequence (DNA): TGTGCCATCAGTGGAGCCGGGACAGGGGGTATTCAGCCCCAGCATTTT.

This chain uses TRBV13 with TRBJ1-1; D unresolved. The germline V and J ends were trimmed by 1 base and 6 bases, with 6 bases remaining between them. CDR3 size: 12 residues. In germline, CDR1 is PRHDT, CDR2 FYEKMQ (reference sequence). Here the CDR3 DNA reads TGTGCCAGCAGCTTAGAGATGGCTGAAGCTTTCTTT. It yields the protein CASSLEMAEAFF.

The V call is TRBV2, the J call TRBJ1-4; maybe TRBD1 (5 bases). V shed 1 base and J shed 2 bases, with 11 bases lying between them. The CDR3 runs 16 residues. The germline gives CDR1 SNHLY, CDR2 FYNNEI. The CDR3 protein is CASSEEGGATNEKLFF. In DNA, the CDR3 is TGTGCCAGCAGTGAAGAGGGCGGGGCCACTAATGAAAAACTGTTTTTT.

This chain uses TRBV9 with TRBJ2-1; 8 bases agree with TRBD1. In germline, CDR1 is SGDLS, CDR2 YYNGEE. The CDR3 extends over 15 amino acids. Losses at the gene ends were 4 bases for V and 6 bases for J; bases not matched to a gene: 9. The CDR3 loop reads CASSPWTGSINEQFF. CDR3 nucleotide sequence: TGTGCCAGCAGCCCATGGACAGGGTCGATCAATGAGCAGTTCTTC.

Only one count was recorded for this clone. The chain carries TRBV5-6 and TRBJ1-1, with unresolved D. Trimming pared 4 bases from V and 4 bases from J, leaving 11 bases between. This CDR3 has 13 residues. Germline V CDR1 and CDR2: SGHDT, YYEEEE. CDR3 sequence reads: CASSLWGGTEAFF. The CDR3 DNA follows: TGTGCCAGCAGCCTCTGGGGAGGCACTGAAGCTTTCTTT. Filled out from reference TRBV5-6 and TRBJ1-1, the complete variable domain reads DAGVTQSPTHLIKTRGQQVTLRCSPKSGHDTVSWYQQALGQGPQFIFQYYEEEERQRGNFPDRFSGHQFPNYSSELNVNALLLGDSALYLCASSLWGGTEAFFGQGTRLTVV.

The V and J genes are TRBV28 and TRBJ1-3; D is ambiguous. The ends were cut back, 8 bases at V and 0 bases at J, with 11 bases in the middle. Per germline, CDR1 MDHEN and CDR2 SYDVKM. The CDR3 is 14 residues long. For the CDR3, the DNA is TGTGCCAGCGGAGGCGGGAACTCTGGAAACACCATATATTTT. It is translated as CASGGGNSGNTIYF.

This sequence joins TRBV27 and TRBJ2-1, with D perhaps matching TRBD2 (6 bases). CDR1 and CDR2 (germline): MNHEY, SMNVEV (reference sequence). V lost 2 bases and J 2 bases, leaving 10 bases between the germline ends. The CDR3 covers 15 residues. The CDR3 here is CASSLAGGTYNEQFF. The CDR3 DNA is TGTGCCAGCAGTTTAGCGGGCGGGACCTACAATGAGCAGTTCTTC.

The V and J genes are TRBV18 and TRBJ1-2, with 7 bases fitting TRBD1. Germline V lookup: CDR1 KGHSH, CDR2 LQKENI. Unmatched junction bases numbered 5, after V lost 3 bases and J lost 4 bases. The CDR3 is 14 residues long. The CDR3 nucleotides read TGTGCCAGCTCACCGGGGACAGACCCCTATGGCTACACCTTC. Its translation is CASSPGTDPYGYTF.

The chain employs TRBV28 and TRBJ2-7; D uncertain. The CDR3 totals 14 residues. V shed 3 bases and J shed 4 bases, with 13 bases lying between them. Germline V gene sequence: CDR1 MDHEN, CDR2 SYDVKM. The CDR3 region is CASSLQRDLYEQYF. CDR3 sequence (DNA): TGTGCCAGCAGTTTGCAGAGAGATCTTTACGAGCAGTACTTC.

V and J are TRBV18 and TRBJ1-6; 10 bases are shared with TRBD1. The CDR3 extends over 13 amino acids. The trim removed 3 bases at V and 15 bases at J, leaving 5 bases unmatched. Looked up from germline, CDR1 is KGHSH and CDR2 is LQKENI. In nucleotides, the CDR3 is TGTGCCAGCTCACCCGGACAGGGGGTTGACCTCCACTTT. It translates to CASSPGQGVDLHF.

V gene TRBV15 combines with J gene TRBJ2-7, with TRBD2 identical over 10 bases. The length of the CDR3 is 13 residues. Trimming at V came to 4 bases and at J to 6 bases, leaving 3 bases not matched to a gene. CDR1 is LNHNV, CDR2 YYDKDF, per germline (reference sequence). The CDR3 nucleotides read TGTGCCACCAGCATAGCGGGGGGCCGCGAGCAGTACTTC. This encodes CATSIAGGREQYF.

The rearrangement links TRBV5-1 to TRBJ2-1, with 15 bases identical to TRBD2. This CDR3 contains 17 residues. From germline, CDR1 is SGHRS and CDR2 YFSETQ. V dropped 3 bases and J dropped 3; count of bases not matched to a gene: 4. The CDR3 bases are TGCGCCAGCAGCTGGGGACTAGCGGGGGGAATCTACAATGAGCAGTTCTTC. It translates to CASSWGLAGGIYNEQFF. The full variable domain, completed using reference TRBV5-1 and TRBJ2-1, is KAGVTQTPRYLIKTRGQQVTLSCSPISGHRSVSWYQQTPGQGLQFLFEYFSETQRNKGNFPGRFSGRQFSNSRSEMNVSTLELGDSALYLCASSWGLAGGIYNEQFFGPGTRLTVL.

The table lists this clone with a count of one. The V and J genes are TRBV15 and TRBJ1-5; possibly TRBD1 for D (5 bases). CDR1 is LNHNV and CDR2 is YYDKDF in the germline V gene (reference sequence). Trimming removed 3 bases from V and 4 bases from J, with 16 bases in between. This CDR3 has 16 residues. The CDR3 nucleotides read TGTGCCACCAGCAGGGACGGCACAGGTCCTAATCAGCCCCAGCATTTT. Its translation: CATSRDGTGPNQPQHF.

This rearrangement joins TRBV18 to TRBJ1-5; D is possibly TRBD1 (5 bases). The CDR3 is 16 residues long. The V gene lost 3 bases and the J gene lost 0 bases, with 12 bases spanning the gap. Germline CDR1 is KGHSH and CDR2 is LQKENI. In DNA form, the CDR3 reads TGTGCCAGCTCACCCTCGACAGCCCCTAGCAATCAGCCCCAGCATTTT. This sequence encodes CASSPSTAPSNQPQHF.

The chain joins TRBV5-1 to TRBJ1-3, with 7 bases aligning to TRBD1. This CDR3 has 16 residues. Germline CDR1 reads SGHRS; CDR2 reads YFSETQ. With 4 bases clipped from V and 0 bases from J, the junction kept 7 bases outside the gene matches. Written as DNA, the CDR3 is TGCGCCAGCAGCGAACAGGGGCCCGACTCTGGAAACACCATATATTTT. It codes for CASSEQGPDSGNTIYF.